This T cell receptor beta chain derives from a study of cytomegalovirus exposure and HLA in healthy donors. Study-wide points: The study assumed roughly uniform donor sequencing depth for presence/absence analyses.

This clone showed up just a few times. Antigen: not known. With V trimmed by 1 base and J by 2 bases, 5 bases remained unmatched. The germline CDR1 and CDR2 sequences are SGHTA and FQGNSA. The CDR3 totals 16 residues. The PCR contained 60 Vbeta and 13 Jbeta primers. Data came from immunoSEQ multiplex PCR; TCRdb stores just in-frame clones and leaves some out. Seen here are approximately 68,000 clones, around 72% observed once, and the top ten hold about 8%. Sample: PBMCs. The chain carries TRBV7-2 and TRBJ2-1, with TRBD2 identical over 7 bases. The origin of this receptor is a young woman in good health and CMV-seropositive. CDR3 in DNA: TGTGCCAGCAGCTTAGGGGGAGGGAGCCCCTACAATGAGCAGTTCTTC. This translates into CASSLGGGSPYNEQFF.